This passage covers 14 T cell receptor beta chains from one sample sequenced in a study of beta chain features in type 1 diabetes. As every portion of the isolated RNA was reverse transcribed, the sequencing read expressed TCRB transcripts. TCRdb's copy holds only in-frame clones and misses some; the assay was immunoSEQ multiplex PCR. Seen here are a few hundred thousand clones, roughly 13% observed once, and the top ten hold 0.017%. Sample: naive CD4+ T cells from blood. The receptors here all came from a man aged 18 to 30 in good health.

The chain is built from TRBV27 and TRBJ2-3, with TRBD1 matching 7 bases. This CDR3 comprises 15 residues. Germline assignment: CDR1 MNHEY and CDR2 SMNVEV (reference sequence). V shed 5 bases, J shed 1 base, and the junction held 6 bases outside the gene matches. CDR3: CASSQRQGGTDTQYF. The CDR3 region has the DNA TGTGCCAGCAGTCAGCGACAGGGAGGCACAGATACGCAGTATTTT.

The chain carries TRBV18 and TRBJ2-2; D is perhaps TRBD1 (7 bases). The CDR3 extends over 15 amino acids. V was clipped by 3 bases and J by 6 bases, with 14 bases between them. Germline CDR1 reads KGHSH; CDR2 reads LQKENI. The CDR3 DNA reads as TGTGCCAGCTCACCGCAGGAGGGGGCGCCCGGGGAGCTGTTTTTT. Protein sequence: CASSPQEGAPGELFF.

This clone was found a few times. The chain carries TRBV28 and TRBJ1-2; TRBD1 agrees at 8 bases. Germline lookup yields CDR1 MDHEN and CDR2 SYDVKM. The CDR3 totals 17 residues. Trimming removed 1 base from V and 4 bases from J; junction bases left unmatched: 11. CDR3 loop: CASSLSMLTGVPYGYTF. The CDR3 nucleotides are TGTGCCAGCAGTTTATCCATGCTGACAGGGGTTCCCTATGGCTACACCTTC.

This clone was counted between two and nine times. An end of the junction does not agree with germline; a read error may underlie this. This sequence joins TRBV5-4 and TRBJ1-6; D gene uncertain. This CDR3 region has 15 residues. From germline, CDR1 is SGHNT and CDR2 YYREEE (reference sequence). CDR3 loop: CASSQEVLRYSPLHF. CDR3 DNA sequence: TGCGCCAGCAGCCAAGAAGTCCTAAGATACTCACCCCTCCACTTT. Full variable domain (remainder filled in from reference TRBV5-4 and TRBJ1-6): ETGVTQSPTHLIKTRGQQVTLRCSSQSGHNTVSWYQQALGQGPQFIFQYYREEENGRGNFPPRFSGLQFPNYSSELNVNALELDDSALYLCASSQEVLRYSPLHFGNGTRLTVT.

This clone was counted a few times. The chain employs TRBV28 and TRBJ1-2; TRBD1 aligns across 11 bases. Per germline, CDR1 MDHEN and CDR2 SYDVKM. J lost 3 bases, V lost 7 bases, and 4 bases had no gene match. This CDR3 is built from 14 residues. The CDR3 reads CASTRTGGHYGYTF. Written as DNA, the CDR3 is TGTGCCAGCACCAGGACAGGGGGCCACTATGGCTACACCTTC.

V gene TRBV7-2 combines with J gene TRBJ2-1; 9 nucleotides match TRBD2. The CDR3 spans 16 residues. From germline, CDR1 is SGHTA and CDR2 FQGNSA. V lost 2 bases and J lost 1; bases outside the gene matches: 3. In nucleotides, the CDR3 is TGTGCCAGCAGCTTAAGACTAGCGGAATCCTACAATGAGCAGTTCTTC. As protein: CASSLRLAESYNEQFF.

The rearrangement uses TRBV12-5 and TRBJ2-3; D perhaps matches TRBD2 (6 bases). The V gene lost 6 bases and the J gene lost 3 bases, with 19 bases spanning the gap. This CDR3 comprises 16 residues. CDR1 and CDR2 from the germline V gene are LGHNT and FRNRAP. CDR3 loop: CASGSGVGLATDTQYF. The CDR3 DNA follows: TGTGCTAGTGGCTCGGGGGTGGGCTTGGCGACAGATACGCAGTATTTT.

This clone showed up just a few times. This chain links TRBV28 with TRBJ1-2; TRBD1 aligns across 7 bases. V shed 8 bases, J shed 6 bases, and the junction held 6 bases outside the gene matches. This CDR3 contains 12 residues. CDR1 is MDHEN, CDR2 SYDVKM, per germline. CDR3 in amino acids: CASVGGLHGYTF. The CDR3 region has the DNA TGTGCCAGCGTAGGGGGCCTCCATGGCTACACCTTC.

This clone was counted between two and nine times. The chain is built from TRBV5-1 and TRBJ1-1; a possible D gene is TRBD1 (6 bases). CDR1 SGHRS and CDR2 YFSETQ come from the germline V gene. V dropped 6 bases and J dropped 4 bases, with 13 bases sitting between them. This CDR3 contains 13 residues. CDR3 sequence (DNA): TGCGCCAGCAAGTGGCAGGGGAGCACTGAAGCTTTCTTT. It yields the protein CASKWQGSTEAFF.

The chain carries TRBV6-5 and TRBJ2-3; D call uncertain. Looked up from germline, CDR1 is MNHEY and CDR2 is SVGAGI. CDR3 length: 13 amino acids. V lost 10 bases and J lost 2, with 13 bases in between. This CDR3 is CATIKEDTDTQYF. The DNA for the CDR3 is TGTGCCACCATAAAAGAGGACACAGATACGCAGTATTTT.

The chain links TRBV7-9 to TRBJ2-2; TRBD1 aligns across 8 bases. Germline loops: CDR1 SEHNR, CDR2 FQNEAQ (reference sequence). Losses at the gene ends were 3 bases for V and 1 base for J; bases not matched to a gene: 1. This CDR3 is built from 15 residues. In DNA form, the CDR3 reads TGTGCCAGCAGCTTTGGACAGGGGAACACCGGGGAGCTGTTTTTT. It translates to CASSFGQGNTGELFF.

The genes are TRBV7-3 and TRBJ1-5; unclear D gene. V was cut by 3 bases and J by 7 bases, with 10 bases left in between. Germline values: CDR1 SGHTA, CDR2 FQGTGA. The CDR3 is 13 residues long. The CDR3 DNA follows: TGTGCCAGCAGCTTGGAATCGGGACAGCCCCAGCATTTT. The encoded protein is CASSLESGQPQHF.

The gene calls are TRBV7-2 and TRBJ1-2; 9 nucleotides match TRBD1. Germline V gives CDR1 SGHTA, CDR2 FQGNSA. This CDR3 is 13 amino acids long. Trimming at V came to 3 bases and at J to 6 bases, leaving 2 bases not matched to a gene. The chain's CDR3 is CASSFWTGDGYTF. The CDR3 DNA reads TGTGCCAGCAGCTTCTGGACAGGGGATGGCTACACCTTC.

This chain uses TRBV28 with TRBJ2-7; 12 bases are shared with TRBD1. In germline, CDR1 is MDHEN, CDR2 SYDVKM. J lost 7 bases, V lost 0 bases, and 7 bases had no gene match. This CDR3 spans 16 amino acids. CDR3 in amino acids: CASSLWGQGAAKEQYF. In nucleotides, the CDR3 is TGTGCCAGCAGTTTATGGGGACAGGGGGCGGCGAAGGAGCAGTACTTC.